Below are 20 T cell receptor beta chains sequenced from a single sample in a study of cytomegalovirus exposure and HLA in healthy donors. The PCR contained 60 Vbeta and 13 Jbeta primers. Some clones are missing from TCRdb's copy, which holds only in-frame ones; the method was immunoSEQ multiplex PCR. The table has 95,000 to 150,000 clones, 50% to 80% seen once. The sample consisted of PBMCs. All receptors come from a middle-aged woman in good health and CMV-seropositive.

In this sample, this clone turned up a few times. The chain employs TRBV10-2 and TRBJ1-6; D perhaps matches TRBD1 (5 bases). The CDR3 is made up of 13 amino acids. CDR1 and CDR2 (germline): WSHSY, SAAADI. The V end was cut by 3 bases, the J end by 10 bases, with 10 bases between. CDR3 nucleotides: TGCGCCAGCAGTGACCGCGGGGACTCACCCCTCCACTTT. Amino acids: CASSDRGDSPLHF.

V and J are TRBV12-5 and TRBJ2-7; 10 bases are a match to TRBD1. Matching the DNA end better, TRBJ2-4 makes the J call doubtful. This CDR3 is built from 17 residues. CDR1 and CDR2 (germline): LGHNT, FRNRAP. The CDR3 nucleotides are TGTGCTAGTGGTTTGGGCGGGACAGGGGCGGACAAAAACATTCAGTACTTC. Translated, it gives CASGLGGTGADKNIQYF.

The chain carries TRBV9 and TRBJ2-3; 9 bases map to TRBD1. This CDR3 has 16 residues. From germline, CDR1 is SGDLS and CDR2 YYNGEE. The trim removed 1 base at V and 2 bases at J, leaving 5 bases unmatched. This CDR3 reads CASSVTGTGITDTQYF. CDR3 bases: TGTGCCAGCAGCGTAACCGGGACAGGGATCACAGATACGCAGTATTTT.

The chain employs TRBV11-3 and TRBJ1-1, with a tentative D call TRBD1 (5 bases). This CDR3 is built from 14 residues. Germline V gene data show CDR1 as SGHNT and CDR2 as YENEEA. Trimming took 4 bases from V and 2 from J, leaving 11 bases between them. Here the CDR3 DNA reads TGTGCCAGCAGCTCCGGGGGGGGTAACACTGAAGCTTTCTTT. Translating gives CASSSGGGNTEAFF.

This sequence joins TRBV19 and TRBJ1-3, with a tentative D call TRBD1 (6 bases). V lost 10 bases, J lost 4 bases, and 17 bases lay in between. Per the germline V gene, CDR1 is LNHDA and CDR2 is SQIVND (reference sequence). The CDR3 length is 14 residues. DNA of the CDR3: TGTGCCACGAACGACAGGTATTCGGGAAACACCATATATTTT. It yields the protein CATNDRYSGNTIYF. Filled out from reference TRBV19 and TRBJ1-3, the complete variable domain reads DGGITQSPKYLFRKEGQNVTLSCEQNLNHDAMYWYRQDPGQGLRLIYYSQIVNDFQKGDIAEGYSVSREKKESFPLTVTSAQKNPTAFYLCATNDRYSGNTIYFGEGSWLTVV.

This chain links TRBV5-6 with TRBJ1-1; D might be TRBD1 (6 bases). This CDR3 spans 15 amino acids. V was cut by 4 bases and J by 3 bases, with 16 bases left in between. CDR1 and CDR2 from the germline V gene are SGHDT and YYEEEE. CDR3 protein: CASSGVSGGHTEAFF. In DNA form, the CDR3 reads TGTGCCAGCAGCGGGGTCTCCGGGGGGCACACTGAAGCTTTCTTT.

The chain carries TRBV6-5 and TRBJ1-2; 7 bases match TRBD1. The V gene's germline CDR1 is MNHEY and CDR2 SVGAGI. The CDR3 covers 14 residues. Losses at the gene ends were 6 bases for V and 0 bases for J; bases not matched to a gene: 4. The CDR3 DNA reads TGTGCCAGCAGGGGGACAGCGACTAACTATGGCTACACCTTC. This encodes CASRGTATNYGYTF.

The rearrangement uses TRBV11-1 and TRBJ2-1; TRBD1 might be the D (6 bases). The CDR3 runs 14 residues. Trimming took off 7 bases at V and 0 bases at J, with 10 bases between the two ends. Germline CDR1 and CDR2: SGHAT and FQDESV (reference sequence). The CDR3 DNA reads TGTGCCAGCACCGACAGGAGCTCCTACAATGAGCAGTTCTTC. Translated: CASTDRSSYNEQFF.

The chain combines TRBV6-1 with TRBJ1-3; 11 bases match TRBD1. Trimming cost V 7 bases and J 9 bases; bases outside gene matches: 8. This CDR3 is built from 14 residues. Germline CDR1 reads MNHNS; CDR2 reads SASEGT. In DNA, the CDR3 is TGTGCCAGCAACCTTGGACAGGGGGCGAGCACCATATATTTT. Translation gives CASNLGQGASTIYF.

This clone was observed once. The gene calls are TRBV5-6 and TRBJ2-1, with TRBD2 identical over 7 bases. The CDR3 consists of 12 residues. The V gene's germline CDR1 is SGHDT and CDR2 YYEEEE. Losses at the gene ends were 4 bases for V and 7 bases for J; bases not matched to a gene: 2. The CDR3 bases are TGTGCCAGCAGCCGACTAGCAAATGAGCAGTTCTTC. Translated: CASSRLANEQFF.

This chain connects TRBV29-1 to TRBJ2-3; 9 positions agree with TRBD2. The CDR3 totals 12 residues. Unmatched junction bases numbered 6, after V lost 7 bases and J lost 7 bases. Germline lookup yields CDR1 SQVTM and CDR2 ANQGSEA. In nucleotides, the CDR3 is TGCAGCGCCGTGACTAGCGGATATACGCAGTATTTT. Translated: CSAVTSGYTQYF.

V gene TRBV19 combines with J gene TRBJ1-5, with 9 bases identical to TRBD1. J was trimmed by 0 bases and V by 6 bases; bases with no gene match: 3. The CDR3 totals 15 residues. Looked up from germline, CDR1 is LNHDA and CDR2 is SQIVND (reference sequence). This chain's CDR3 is CASRGTGISNQPQHF. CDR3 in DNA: TGTGCCAGTAGGGGGACAGGGATTAGCAATCAGCCCCAGCATTTT.

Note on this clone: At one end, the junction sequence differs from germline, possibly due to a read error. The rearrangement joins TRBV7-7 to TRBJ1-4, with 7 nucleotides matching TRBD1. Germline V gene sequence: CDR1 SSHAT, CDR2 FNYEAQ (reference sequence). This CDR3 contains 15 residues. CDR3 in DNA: TGTGCTAGCAGCTCAAAGACAGGGAGTAATGAAAAACTGTTTTTT. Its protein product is CASSSKTGSNEKLFF.

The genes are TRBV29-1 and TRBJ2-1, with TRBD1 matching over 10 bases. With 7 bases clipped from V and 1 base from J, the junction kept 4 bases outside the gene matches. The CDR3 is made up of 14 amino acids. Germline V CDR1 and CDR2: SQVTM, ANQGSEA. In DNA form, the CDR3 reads TGCAGCGCCTTGGGACAGGGGTCCTACAATGAGCAGTTCTTC. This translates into CSALGQGSYNEQFF.

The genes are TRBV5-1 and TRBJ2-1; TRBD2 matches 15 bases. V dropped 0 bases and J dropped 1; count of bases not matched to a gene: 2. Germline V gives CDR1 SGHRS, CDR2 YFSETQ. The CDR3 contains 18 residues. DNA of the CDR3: TGCGCCAGCAGCTTGGGGGGGACTAGCGGGGGGTCCTACAATGAGCAGTTCTTC. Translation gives CASSLGGTSGGSYNEQFF.

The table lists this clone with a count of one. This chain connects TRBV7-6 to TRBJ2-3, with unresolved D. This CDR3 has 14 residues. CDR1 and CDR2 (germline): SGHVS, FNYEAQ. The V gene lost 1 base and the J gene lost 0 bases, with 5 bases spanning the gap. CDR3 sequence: CASSLGPSTDTQYF. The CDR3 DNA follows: TGTGCCAGCAGCTTAGGTCCTAGCACAGATACGCAGTATTTT.

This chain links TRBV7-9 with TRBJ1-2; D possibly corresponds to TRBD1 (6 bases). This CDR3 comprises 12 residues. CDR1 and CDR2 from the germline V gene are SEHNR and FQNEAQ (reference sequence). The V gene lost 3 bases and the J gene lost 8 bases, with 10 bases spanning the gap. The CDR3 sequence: CASSLYGQGYTF. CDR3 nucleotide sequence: TGTGCCAGCAGCTTGTATGGACAGGGCTACACCTTC.

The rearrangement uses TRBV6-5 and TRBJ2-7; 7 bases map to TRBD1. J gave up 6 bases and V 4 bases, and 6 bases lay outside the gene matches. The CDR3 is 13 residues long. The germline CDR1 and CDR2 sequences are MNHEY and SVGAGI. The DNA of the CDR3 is TGTGCCAGCAGTTCCCACAGGGGTGCCGAGCAGTACTTC. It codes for CASSSHRGAEQYF.

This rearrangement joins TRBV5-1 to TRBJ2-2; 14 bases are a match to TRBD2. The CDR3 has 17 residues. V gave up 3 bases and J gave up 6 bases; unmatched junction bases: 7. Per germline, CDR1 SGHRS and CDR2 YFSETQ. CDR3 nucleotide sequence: TGCGCCAGCAGCTGGACCGGGACTAGCGGGAGTTCCGGGGAGCTGTTTTTT. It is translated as CASSWTGTSGSSGELFF.

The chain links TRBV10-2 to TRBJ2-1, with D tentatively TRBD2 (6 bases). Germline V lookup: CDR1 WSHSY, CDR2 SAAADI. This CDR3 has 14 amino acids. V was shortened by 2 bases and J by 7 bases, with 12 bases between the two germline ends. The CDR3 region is CASSEQGGGNEQFF. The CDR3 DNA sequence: TGCGCCAGCAGTGAGCAGGGAGGCGGGAATGAGCAGTTCTTC.